Presented here are 23 T cell receptor beta chains from one specimen sequenced in a study of CD8+CD57+ T cells in acquired aplastic anemia. Genomic DNA provided the template from which TCR beta VDJ and CDR3 profiles were obtained. TCRdb re-called the reads through MiXCR, storing one row per CDR3 protein. Of about 170,000 distinct CDR3 sequences in the sample, roughly 63% are singletons; the top ten hold roughly 44%. Sample: sorted CD4+, CD8+, or CD8+CD57+ T cells (not recorded which) from PBMCs. These receptors were collected from a human donor in good health.

This clonotype was counted between two and nine times. This chain uses TRBV5-8 with TRBJ1-6, with 7 nucleotides matching TRBD1. CDR3 size: 15 residues. Germline-derived CDR1 and CDR2 are SGHTS and YDEGEE. V trimming: 5 bases; J trimming: 4 bases; junction bases outside the gene matches: 6. In DNA, the CDR3 is TGTGCCAGCAGGCTGGGACAGACATATAATTCACCCCTCCACTTT. Translation: CASRLGQTYNSPLHF.

The chain carries TRBV9 and TRBJ2-2; 7 nucleotides align to TRBD1. The germline CDR1 and CDR2 sequences are SGDLS and YYNGEE. The CDR3 contains 14 residues. The junction had 7 bases not matched to a gene; V was cut back by 10 bases and J by 1 base. The CDR3 nucleotides read TGTGCCCGCGCTACAGGGGTGAACACCGGGGAGCTGTTTTTT. Translation gives CARATGVNTGELFF.

The chain employs TRBV7-2 and TRBJ1-2; tentatively, D is TRBD1 (5 bases). Germline assignment: CDR1 SGHTA and CDR2 FQGNSA. The germline V and J ends were trimmed by 4 bases and 5 bases, with 14 bases remaining between them. The length of the CDR3 is 14 residues. CDR3 in DNA: TGTGCCAGCAGCTCACGAGGGGAGGGGTATGGCTACACCTTC. Amino acid sequence: CASSSRGEGYGYTF.

This chain connects TRBV10-3 to TRBJ2-7; D is unclear. From germline, CDR1 is ENHRY and CDR2 SYGVKD. The CDR3 has 14 amino acids. V was shortened by 4 bases and J by 2 bases, with 12 bases between the two germline ends. This chain's CDR3 is CAISASDRTYEQYF. The CDR3, as DNA: TGTGCCATCAGTGCTTCGGACCGGACCTACGAGCAGTACTTC.

The chain has TRBV7-9 and TRBJ1-1; no clear D. Germline V gives CDR1 SEHNR, CDR2 FQNEAQ (reference sequence). This CDR3 has 13 residues. With 11 bases removed from V and 6 bases from J, the gap between germline ends came to 19 bases. The CDR3 bases are TGTGCCCTTCAGGATCGGAGCACTTCTGAAGCTTTCTTT. It specifies CALQDRSTSEAFF.

This clonotype showed up just once. This chain uses TRBV2 with TRBJ2-7, with 9 bases fitting TRBD1. Germline CDR1 is SNHLY and CDR2 is FYNNEI. The CDR3 has 14 amino acids. Trimming took 5 bases from V and 4 from J; bases not matched to a gene: 6. The CDR3 loop reads CASSRTGDKYEQYF. For the CDR3, the DNA is TGTGCCAGCAGTCGGACAGGGGATAAGTACGAGCAGTACTTC.

The table lists this clonotype with a few counts. This chain joins TRBV20-1 and TRBJ2-7; 10 nucleotides line up with TRBD1. From germline, CDR1 is DFQATT and CDR2 SNEGSKA (reference sequence). J gave up 3 bases and V 3 bases, and 8 bases lay outside the gene matches. The CDR3 extends over 15 amino acids. The CDR3 nucleotides are TGCAGTGCTAGTTTCTGGGACAGGGGATTCTACGAGCAGTACTTC. It translates to CSASFWDRGFYEQYF.

This clonotype has only a few counts. This chain uses TRBV29-1 with TRBJ2-1; TRBD2 matches at 7 bases. The CDR3 contains 14 residues. Germline V gives CDR1 SQVTM, CDR2 ANQGSEA. Trimming cost V 4 bases and J 6 bases; bases outside gene matches: 9. This CDR3 is CSVVTSRSINEQFF. In nucleotides, the CDR3 is TGCAGCGTTGTGACTAGCAGGTCAATCAATGAGCAGTTCTTC.

The V gene is TRBV10-1, the J gene TRBJ2-1, with D uncertain. V lost 4 bases to trimming and J lost 5 bases, with 12 bases between them. The CDR3 contains 14 residues. Germline V gene lookup returns CDR1 WNHNN and CDR2 SYGVQD (reference sequence). CDR3: CASSGEETNNEQFF. CDR3 bases: TGCGCCAGCAGTGGCGAAGAGACGAACAATGAGCAGTTCTTC.

V gene TRBV24-1 combines with J gene TRBJ2-5; D gene unclear. There are 14 residues in the CDR3. V dropped 0 bases and J dropped 4 bases, with 8 bases sitting between them. Germline V gene data show CDR1 as KGHDR and CDR2 as SFDVKD. CDR3 region: CATSDLNRGETQYF. The CDR3 DNA is TGTGCCACCAGTGATTTGAACAGAGGAGAGACCCAGTACTTC.

The J gene is TRBJ2-7, the V gene TRBV29-1, with 7 bases identical to TRBD2. CDR1 is SQVTM and CDR2 is ANQGSEA in the germline V gene. This CDR3 region has 12 residues. V trimming: 7 bases; J trimming: 6 bases; junction bases outside the gene matches: 9. In DNA, the CDR3 is TGCAGCGGACTAGCCCCGAGCTCCGAGCAGTACTTC. The encoded protein is CSGLAPSSEQYF.

The chain is built from TRBV15 and TRBJ2-7; a possible D gene is TRBD1 (6 bases). There are 16 residues in the CDR3. The germline V and J ends were trimmed by 0 bases and 12 bases, with 24 bases remaining between them. The germline V gene encodes CDR1 LNHNV and CDR2 YYDKDF (reference sequence). The CDR3 sequence: CATSRDQNVYRSGVYF. In DNA, the CDR3 is TGTGCCACCAGCAGAGATCAAAACGTCTACCGGTCAGGGGTGTACTTC.

This clonotype was seen a few times. The V and J genes are TRBV19 and TRBJ2-1; 8 bases map to TRBD2. Trimming at V came to 5 bases and at J to 7 bases, leaving 22 bases not matched to a gene. CDR3 length: 19 amino acids. Germline V gives CDR1 LNHDA, CDR2 SQIVND (reference sequence). The CDR3: CASSPGGGGGQGPANEQFF. CDR3 DNA: TGTGCCAGTAGTCCCGGGGGGGGGGGGGGGCAGGGTCCTGCGAATGAGCAGTTCTTC. Combining the CDR3 with reference TRBV19 and TRBJ2-1 gives the whole variable domain DGGITQSPKYLFRKEGQNVTLSCEQNLNHDAMYWYRQDPGQGLRLIYYSQIVNDFQKGDIAEGYSVSREKKESFPLTVTSAQKNPTAFYLCASSPGGGGGQGPANEQFFGPGTRLTVL.

This clonotype showed up just a few times. The V and J genes are TRBV7-6 and TRBJ1-2; 9 nucleotides line up with TRBD1. Per germline, CDR1 SGHVS and CDR2 FNYEAQ. This CDR3 region has 14 residues. V lost 5 bases to trimming and J lost 8 bases; unmatched junction nucleotides: 9. In DNA, the CDR3 is TGTGCCAGCAGCATTACCGGGACAGGGAGCGGCTACACCTTC. Translated, it gives CASSITGTGSGYTF.

The V call is TRBV7-6, the J call TRBJ1-5; possibly TRBD1 for D (5 bases). V lost 1 base to trimming and J lost 4 bases, with 8 bases between them. Germline V gene lookup returns CDR1 SGHVS and CDR2 FNYEAQ. This CDR3 is built from 14 residues. The CDR3 spells CASSLEGRNQPQHF. CDR3 bases: TGTGCCAGCAGCTTAGAGGGGCGAAATCAGCCCCAGCATTTT.

The rearrangement links TRBV2 to TRBJ1-5; TRBD1 is a possible D gene (6 bases). The CDR3 has 14 amino acids. Trimming shortened V by 6 bases and J by 3 bases, and 12 bases separated the two germline ends. Germline V gene sequence: CDR1 SNHLY, CDR2 FYNNEI. Here the CDR3 DNA reads TGTGCCAGCAGCAACCAGGGGACCAATCAGCCCCAGCATTTT. It yields the protein CASSNQGTNQPQHF.

The chain employs TRBV20-1 and TRBJ2-1, with D possibly called TRBD1 or TRBD2 (6 bases each). CDR1 and CDR2 from the germline V gene are DFQATT and SNEGSKA (reference sequence). This CDR3 contains 14 residues. V lost 3 bases, J lost 5 bases, and 14 bases lay in between. The CDR3: CSASGGRGNNEQFF. The CDR3, as DNA: TGCAGTGCTAGCGGGGGAAGGGGGAACAATGAGCAGTTCTTC.

This clonotype has just one count. V is TRBV24-1 and J is TRBJ2-7; 9 nucleotides agree with TRBD1. CDR3 size: 17 residues. Germline V gene data show CDR1 as KGHDR and CDR2 as SFDVKD. After removal of 2 bases from V and 1 base from J, the junction contained 8 bases not matched to a gene. The CDR3 sequence is CATSDSGRQGESYEQYF. CDR3 coding DNA: TGTGCCACCAGTGATTCGGGCAGACAGGGGGAGTCCTACGAGCAGTACTTC.

This clonotype turned up a few times. The chain uses TRBV2 and TRBJ2-7, with D possibly matching TRBD1 (5 bases). Between the trimmed V and J ends, which lost 7 bases and 2 bases, there was a span of 18 bases. Germline V gives CDR1 SNHLY, CDR2 FYNNEI. The CDR3 loop spans 15 amino acids. As DNA, the CDR3 is TGTGCCAGCACCAGATCCCTTCAGGGCACCTACGAGCAGTACTTC. Residues: CASTRSLQGTYEQYF.

The count of this clonotype is one. The chain couples TRBV19 to TRBJ1-2, with no clear D. Trimming removed 6 bases at V and 6 bases at J, with 5 bases between. The CDR3 consists of 10 residues. The germline V gene encodes CDR1 LNHDA and CDR2 SQIVND (reference sequence). The CDR3, as DNA: TGTGCCAGTAGAAGAGATGGCTACACCTTC. It yields the protein CASRRDGYTF.

The rearrangement joins TRBV25-1 to TRBJ1-4, with 10 bases identical to TRBD1. Germline loops: CDR1 MGHDK, CDR2 SYGVNS. This CDR3 has 17 residues. V lost 0 bases to trimming and J lost 6 bases; unmatched junction nucleotides: 7. CDR3 bases: TGTGCCAGCAGTGAATATCCCGGGACAGGGGCTCATGAAAAACTGTTTTTT. Residues: CASSEYPGTGAHEKLFF.

This clonotype was observed many times. The chain is built from TRBV29-1 and TRBJ2-5, with a tentative D call TRBD2 (5 bases). Germline V CDR1 and CDR2: SQVTM, ANQGSEA. The CDR3 is 14 amino acids. The V and J ends lost 2 bases and 4 bases respectively, with 14 bases between them. The chain's CDR3 is CSVEPIRAGETQYF. CDR3 DNA: TGCAGCGTTGAACCGATAAGGGCGGGAGAGACCCAGTACTTC.

The chain joins TRBV2 to TRBJ1-6; 8 nucleotides match TRBD1. V dropped 6 bases and J dropped 11; count of bases not matched to a gene: 9. The CDR3 runs to 14 residues. Per the germline V gene, CDR1 is SNHLY and CDR2 is FYNNEI. The CDR3 sequence is CASSRGQGRAPLHF. In nucleotides, the CDR3 is TGTGCCAGCAGCCGCGGACAGGGACGCGCACCCCTCCACTTT.